This T cell receptor (beta chain) derives from a study of shared clonotypes between healthy human individuals. The table came from immunoSEQ multiplex PCR; TCRdb's copy has only in-frame clones and leaves some out. Of millions of clones listed, about 95% were seen once; the top ten hold around 1.1%. A note on this clone: The antigen is undetermined.

Study conclusions and caveats: Unshared clonotypes carried lower generation probabilities than those common to all four donors.

This CDR3 is 17 amino acids long. V gave up 3 bases and J gave up 5 bases; unmatched junction bases: 5. From germline, CDR1 is PRHDT and CDR2 FYEKMQ (reference sequence). Naive CD8 populations comprised CD45RO-negative cells positively selected for CCR7, excluding terminally differentiated effector memory CD45RA+ cells. The specimen sequenced was naive CD8+ T cells sorted from blood. The chain combines TRBV13 with TRBJ2-2; 14 bases align to TRBD2. The clonotype comes from a man younger than 30 in good health. The CDR3 nucleotides are TGTGCCAGCAGCTTGGGACTAGCGGGAGTTGGTACCGGGGAGCTGTTTTTT. Encoded protein: CASSLGLAGVGTGELFF.